This T cell receptor (beta chain) was sequenced for a study of blood T cell repertoires in COVID-19. This clone was detected a few times. Unmatched junction bases numbered 7, after V lost 7 bases and J lost 0 bases. This CDR3 contains 16 residues. Germline V gene sequence: CDR1 SGHRS, CDR2 YFSETQ. This table comes from immunoSEQ multiplex PCR, and its TCRdb copy is limited to in-frame clones, with some not included. The table has just over 300,000 clones, just over 85% seen once; the top ten hold about 4%. This TCR was recovered from a man aged 30-40 years who had recovered from COVID-19. The sample was PBMCs or T cells enriched from blood (not recorded which). The chain has TRBV5-1 and TRBJ2-1; TRBD2 agrees at 10 bases. The CDR3 sequence is CASRIAGGSSYNEQFF. CDR3 nucleotides: TGCGCCAGCCGGATAGCGGGGGGAAGCTCCTACAATGAGCAGTTCTTC.